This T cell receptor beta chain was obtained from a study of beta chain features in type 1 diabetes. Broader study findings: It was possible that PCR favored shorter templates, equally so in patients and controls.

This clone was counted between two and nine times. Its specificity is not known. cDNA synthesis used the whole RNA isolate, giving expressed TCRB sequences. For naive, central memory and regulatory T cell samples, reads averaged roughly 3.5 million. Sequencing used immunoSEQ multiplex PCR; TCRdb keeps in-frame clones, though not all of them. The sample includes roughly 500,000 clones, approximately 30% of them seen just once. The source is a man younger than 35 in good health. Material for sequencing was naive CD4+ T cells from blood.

CDR3 nucleotides: TGTGCCATCAGCGGACATTTTCCCCAAGAGACCCAGTACTTC. It encodes CAISGHFPQETQYF. The genes are TRBV10-3 and TRBJ2-5, with D perhaps matching TRBD1 (5 bases). The V and J ends lost 6 bases and 1 base respectively, with 12 bases between them. The germline V gene encodes CDR1 ENHRY and CDR2 SYGVKD. This CDR3 comprises 14 residues.